A selection of T cell receptor beta chains follows, all from one sample in a study of radiotherapy plus CTLA-4 blockade in lung cancer. Measured with immunoSEQ multiplex PCR; TCRdb has only the in-frame clones, and not every one. Among 47,000 or so clones listed, roughly 85% were seen once. The sample was peripheral blood, taken from a patient treated with radiotherapy plus ipilimumab. The origin of the receptors is a human donor with non-small cell lung cancer whose response to radiotherapy plus ipilimumab could not be evaluated. Each CDR3 is given with its conserved first and last residue. The order of the fields is J gene, V gene, clone size, D gene, CDR3 DNA, CDR3 protein. A D gene is named only where the DNA matches it firmly. A row's size may be missing; if present it is once, few, many or a size class.

>TRBJ1-2|TRBV5-8|.|TRBD1
TGTGCCAGCAGCTCTCAGGGGGCACTCTATGGCTACACCTTC
CASSSQGALYGYTF
>TRBJ2-7|TRBV6-5|once|.
TGTGCCAGCAGTTACGGCAGGGGTTACGAGCAGTACTTC
CASSYGRGYEQYF
>TRBJ2-1|TRBV5-6|.|TRBD1
TGTGCCAGCAGCTACGACAGGGGGGGGTACAATGAGCAGTTCTTC
CASSYDRGGYNEQFF
>TRBJ2-1|TRBV7-9|.|.
TGTGCCAGCAGCTTAGAAGGGGTCGGCGGAGGGAAATACAATGAGCAGTTCTTC
CASSLEGVGGGKYNEQFF
>TRBJ1-2|TRBV9|.|TRBD1
TGTGCCAGCAGCGTAGGACAGGGAAACTATGGCTACACCTTC
CASSVGQGNYGYTF
>TRBJ2-7|TRBV7-2|.|TRBD2
TGTGCCAGCAGCCTTTTAGCGGGAGGGACCTACGAGCAGTACTTC
CASSLLAGGTYEQYF
>TRBJ1-6|TRBV27|.|.
TGTGCCAGCAGTAGTTCAGGGAATTCACCCCTCCACTTT
CASSSSGNSPLHF
>TRBJ2-7|TRBV5-6|.|TRBD2
TGTGCCAGCAGCTTGGGACTAGCGGGAGCCTACGAGCAGTACTTC
CASSLGLAGAYEQYF
>TRBJ2-5|TRBV5-6|.|TRBD2
TGTGCCAGCAGCAAGCTAGCGGGTTTGTACCAAGAGACCCAGTACTTC
CASSKLAGLYQETQYF
>TRBJ2-3|TRBV6-1|few|TRBD1
TGTGCCAGCAGCGGACAGGGGGCAACAGATACGCAGTATTTT
CASSGQGATDTQYF
>TRBJ2-1|TRBV10-3|few|TRBD2
TGTGCCATCAGTGGACCCACTAGCGGGCTATCCTACAATGAGCAGTTCTTC
CAISGPTSGLSYNEQFF
>TRBJ1-2|TRBV28|few|TRBD1
TGTGCCAGCAGTTTTGGGGACAGGTCGGATGGCTACACCTTC
CASSFGDRSDGYTF
>TRBJ1-1|TRBV11-1|.|.
TGTGCCAGCAGCCGAGAAATGAACACTGAAGCTTTCTTT
CASSREMNTEAFF
>TRBJ2-2|TRBV9|.|TRBD1
TGTGCCAGCAGCGGCCCCAACAGGGGGCGGACCGGGGAGCTGTTTTTT
CASSGPNRGRTGELFF
>TRBJ1-4|TRBV5-6|.|.
TGTGCCAGCAGCTTGGTAGGTGGTGAGGCGGATGAAAAACTGTTTTTT
CASSLVGGEADEKLFF
>TRBJ2-7|TRBV29-1|.|.
TGCAGCGTCCTAAAGGGGCATCGGGAGTCCTACGAGCAGTACTTC
CSVLKGHRESYEQYF
>TRBJ1-6|TRBV2|.|TRBD1
TGTGCCAGCAGTGTTGGGACAGGGGCTTCACCCCTCCACTTT
CASSVGTGASPLHF
>TRBJ1-1|TRBV5-5|.|.
TGTGCCAGCAGCGGACAGATGAACACTGAAGCTTTCTTT
CASSGQMNTEAFF
>TRBJ1-2|TRBV15|.|TRBD1
TGTGCCACCAGCACGACAGGGTATGTTGGCTACACCTTC
CATSTTGYVGYTF
>TRBJ1-1|TRBV5-4|.|.
TGTGCCAGCAGCGGGGCTAACACTGAAGCTTTCTTT
CASSGANTEAFF
>TRBJ2-7|TRBV27|.|TRBD2
TGTGCCAGCAGCTTGTGGAGAGGGGTTAGCGGGAGCCGGGAGTACGAGCAGTACTTC
CASSLWRGVSGSREYEQYF
>TRBJ2-7|TRBV9|.|TRBD2
TGTGCCAGCAGCGTAGTTGGCGGGAGGGCAGGCGAGCAGTACTTC
CASSVVGGRAGEQYF
>TRBJ1-2|TRBV19|.|.
TGTGCCAGTAATTACGGGGGGCGAGACTATGGCTACACCTTC
CASNYGGRDYGYTF
>TRBJ2-7|TRBV10-3|.|.
TGTGCCATCAGGGGGAAATGGGGGGACGAGCAGTACTTC
CAIRGKWGDEQYF
>TRBJ2-7|TRBV4-1|.|.
TGCGCCAGCAGCCAAGGTAGACGGAGCTACGAGCAGTACTTC
CASSQGRRSYEQYF
>TRBJ2-5|TRBV7-2|.|.
TGTGCCAGCAGCTTAGTCCGGGGTTTCTTAGAGACCCAGTACTTC
CASSLVRGFLETQYF